The rows below give T cell receptor beta chains drawn from one sample of a study of T cell responses to AZD1222 COVID-19 vaccine. Some clones are missing from TCRdb's copy, which holds only in-frame ones; the method was immunoSEQ multiplex PCR. The table includes 90,000 to 120,000 clones, around 87% detected once. Sequencing was performed on peripheral blood, taken on day 0 of AZD1222 vaccination. Receptors originate from an adult in good health. The conserved cysteine and the conserved F or W are not part of the CDR3 here. Fields, in order: CDR3 protein, J gene, V gene.

CDR3: ASSLRGVETQY
J: TRBJ2-5
V: TRBV12-3/TRBV12-4

CDR3: AWSMGFAGYT
J: TRBJ1-2
V: TRBV30

CDR3: ASSLVPGETEAF
J: TRBJ1-1
V: TRBV5-1

CDR3: ASSLEPIGSYEQY
J: TRBJ2-7
V: TRBV7-8

CDR3: ASSLIQALDEQY
J: TRBJ2-7
V: TRBV27

CDR3: ASSSSGNWGGNYGYT
J: TRBJ1-2
V: TRBV27

CDR3: ASSQGGNAGELF
J: TRBJ2-2
V: TRBV3-1/TRBV3-2

CDR3: ATNQENSPLH
J: TRBJ1-6
V: TRBV24-1

CDR3: ASSLVRTTNEKLF
J: TRBJ1-4
V: TRBV7-2

CDR3: ASSLGNGNYQPQH
J: TRBJ1-5
V: TRBV7-9

CDR3: ASALGIAGYEQY
J: TRBJ2-7
V: TRBV6-5

CDR3: ASSPPSRGNTEAF
J: TRBJ1-1
V: TRBV18